This T cell receptor (beta chain) was sequenced in a study of blood T cell repertoires in COVID-19. Study context: COVID-19 samples from acute and convalescent phases originated in the United States, Italy and Spain. PBMCs, B-cell-depleted T cells, or T cells were the source of the cDNA or gDNA that made up the material.

Trimming left V 0 bases short and J 2 bases short, with 11 bases between. This CDR3 spans 16 amino acids. Germline loops: CDR1 MGHRA, CDR2 YSYEKL. Many counts were recorded for this clone. Study processing details: Estimation of nucleated cell counts relied on the amplification of reference gene primers. Produced via immunoSEQ multiplex PCR; TCRdb's table is partial and in-frame only. V, J and clone size are taken as reported in that table, and D and trimming were inferred from the DNA itself. The data hold some 120,000 clones, with about 83% observed a single time. The receptor comes from a woman between 45 and 65 years old with acute or convalescent COVID-19. The sample consisted of peripheral blood. The chain links TRBV4-1 to TRBJ2-1, with a possible D match to TRBD2 (6 bases). The CDR3 loop reads CASSQDGGTTYNEQFF. The CDR3 region has the DNA TGCGCCAGCAGCCAAGATGGCGGGACCACCTACAATGAGCAGTTCTTC.